This entry describes one T cell receptor (beta chain). This sample was included in a study of blood T cell repertoires in COVID-19. Study-wide background: Sites in the United States, Italy and Spain provided acute and convalescent COVID-19 samples. Sources were T cells, B-cell-depleted T cells, or PBMCs; the material itself was cDNA or gDNA.

Per the study methods: Amplification of reference gene primers provided the estimated nucleated cell counts. The table came from immunoSEQ multiplex PCR; TCRdb's copy has only in-frame clones and leaves some out. V and J calls and clone size are those listed in that table; D and trimming were worked out from the DNA. The table includes around 120,000 clones, less than 90% detected once. Germline loops: CDR1 MNHEY, CDR2 SVGEGT. There are 14 residues in the CDR3. With 0 bases removed from V and 3 bases from J, the gap between germline ends came to 8 bases. The TCR sequence derives from a man older than 75 with acute or convalescent COVID-19. The specimen was peripheral blood. The chain is built from TRBV6-2 or TRBV6-3 and TRBJ1-2; no clear D gene. The CDR3 here is CASSYSWAYYGYTF. The CDR3 nucleotides read TGTGCCAGCAGTTACTCGTGGGCGTACTATGGCTACACCTTC.